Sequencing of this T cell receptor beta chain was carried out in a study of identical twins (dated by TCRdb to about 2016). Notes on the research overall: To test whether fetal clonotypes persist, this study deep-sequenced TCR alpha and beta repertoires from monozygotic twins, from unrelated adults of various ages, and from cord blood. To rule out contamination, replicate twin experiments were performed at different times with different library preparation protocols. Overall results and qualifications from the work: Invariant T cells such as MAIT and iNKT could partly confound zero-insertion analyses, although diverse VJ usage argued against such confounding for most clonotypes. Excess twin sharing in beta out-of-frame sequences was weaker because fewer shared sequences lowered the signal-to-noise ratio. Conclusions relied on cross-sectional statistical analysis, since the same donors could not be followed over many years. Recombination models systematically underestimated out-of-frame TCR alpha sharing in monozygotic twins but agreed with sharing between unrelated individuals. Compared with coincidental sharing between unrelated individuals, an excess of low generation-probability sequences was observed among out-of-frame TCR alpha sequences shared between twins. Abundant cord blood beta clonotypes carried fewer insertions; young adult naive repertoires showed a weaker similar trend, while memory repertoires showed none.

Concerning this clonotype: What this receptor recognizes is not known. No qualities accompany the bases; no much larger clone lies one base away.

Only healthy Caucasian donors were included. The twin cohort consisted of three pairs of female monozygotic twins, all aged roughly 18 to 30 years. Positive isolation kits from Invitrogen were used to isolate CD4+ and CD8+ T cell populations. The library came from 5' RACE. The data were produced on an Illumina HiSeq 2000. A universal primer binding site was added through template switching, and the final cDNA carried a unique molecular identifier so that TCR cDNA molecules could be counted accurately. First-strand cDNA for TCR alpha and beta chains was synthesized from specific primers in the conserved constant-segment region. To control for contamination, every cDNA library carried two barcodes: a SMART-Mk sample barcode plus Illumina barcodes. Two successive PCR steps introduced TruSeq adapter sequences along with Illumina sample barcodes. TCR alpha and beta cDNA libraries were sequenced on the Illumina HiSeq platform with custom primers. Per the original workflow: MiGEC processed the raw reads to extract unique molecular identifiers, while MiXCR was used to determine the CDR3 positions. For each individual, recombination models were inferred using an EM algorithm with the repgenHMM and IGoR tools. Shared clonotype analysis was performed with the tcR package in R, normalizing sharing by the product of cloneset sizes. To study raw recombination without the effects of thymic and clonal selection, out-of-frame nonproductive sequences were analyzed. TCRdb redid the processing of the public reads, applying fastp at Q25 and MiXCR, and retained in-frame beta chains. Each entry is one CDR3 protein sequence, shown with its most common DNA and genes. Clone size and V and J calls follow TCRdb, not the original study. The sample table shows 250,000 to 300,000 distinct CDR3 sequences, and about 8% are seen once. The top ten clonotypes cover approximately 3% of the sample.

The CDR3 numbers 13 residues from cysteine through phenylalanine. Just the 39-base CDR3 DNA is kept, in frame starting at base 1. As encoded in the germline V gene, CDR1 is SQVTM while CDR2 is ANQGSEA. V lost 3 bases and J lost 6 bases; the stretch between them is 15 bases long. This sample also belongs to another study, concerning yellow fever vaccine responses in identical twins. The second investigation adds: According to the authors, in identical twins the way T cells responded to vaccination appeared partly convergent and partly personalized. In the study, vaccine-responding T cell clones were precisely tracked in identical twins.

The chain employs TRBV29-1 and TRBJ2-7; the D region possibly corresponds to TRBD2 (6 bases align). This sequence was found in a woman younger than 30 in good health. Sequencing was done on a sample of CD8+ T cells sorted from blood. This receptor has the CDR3 CSVDMGGGGEQYF. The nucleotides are TGCAGCGTTGATATGGGTGGGGGAGGCGAGCAGTACTTC.